The 18 T cell receptor beta chains below were found in one sample sequenced in a study of neurological immune-mediated disorders. One entry per CDR3 protein results from TCRdb running MiXCR on the 5' RACE reads. The sample gives 39,000 or so distinct CDR3 sequences, around 5% of which show up once; roughly 9% is in the top ten. The sequenced sample was CD4+ T cells from blood. These receptors originate from a man aged 18 to 30 in good health.

This clonotype came up many times. The chain's CDR3 is CASSLGEGYGYTF. The CDR3 bases are TGCGCCAGCAGCTTGGGAGAAGGCTATGGCTACACCTTC. The chain uses TRBV5-1 and TRBJ1-2; D is unclear. Trimming left V 0 bases short and J 4 bases short, with 7 bases between. The CDR3 sequence is 13 residues long. The V gene's germline CDR1 is SGHRS and CDR2 YFSETQ.

In this sample, this clonotype turned up many times. This chain connects TRBV10-3 to TRBJ1-5, with TRBD1 as a possible D gene (5 bases). V was cut by 8 bases and J by 0 bases, with 11 bases left in between. There are 14 residues in the CDR3. The germline V gene encodes CDR1 ENHRY and CDR2 SYGVKD. The CDR3 loop is CAISTGNSNQPQHF. CDR3 nucleotides: TGTGCCATCTCAACAGGCAATAGCAATCAGCCCCAGCATTTT.

This clonotype was detected ten times or more. This rearrangement joins TRBV7-2 to TRBJ2-7; D is uncertain. The CDR3 is made up of 14 amino acids. V was pared by 5 bases and J by 0 bases, with 11 bases between. CDR1 is SGHTA, CDR2 FQGNSA, per germline. CDR3 sequence reads: CASSQTPGSYEQYF. The CDR3 DNA reads as TGTGCCAGCAGCCAAACCCCTGGCTCCTACGAGCAGTACTTC. Drawing the rest from reference TRBV7-2 and TRBJ2-7, the complete variable domain is GAGVSQSPSNKVTEKGKDVELRCDPISGHTALYWYRQSLGQGLEFLIYFQGNSAPDKSGLPSDRFSAERTGGSVSTLTIQRTQQEDSAVYLCASSQTPGSYEQYFGPGTRLTVT.

This clonotype was found many times. The chain carries TRBV5-1 and TRBJ1-1; D possibly corresponds to TRBD1 (5 bases). V lost 7 bases and J 4 bases, leaving 14 bases between the germline ends. CDR3 length: 13 residues. In germline, CDR1 is SGHRS, CDR2 YFSETQ. CDR3 loop: CASGGDAGTEAFF. CDR3 DNA: TGCGCCAGCGGAGGGGATGCCGGCACTGAAGCTTTCTTT. The full variable domain, its missing parts supplied by reference TRBV5-1 and TRBJ1-1, is KAGVTQTPRYLIKTRGQQVTLSCSPISGHRSVSWYQQTPGQGLQFLFEYFSETQRNKGNFPGRFSGRQFSNSRSEMNVSTLELGDSALYLCASGGDAGTEAFFGQGTRLTVV.

This clonotype was counted only a few times. The genes are TRBV6-1 and TRBJ1-2; 7 bases agree with TRBD1. The germline CDR1 and CDR2 sequences are MNHNS and SASEGT. V trimming: 2 bases; J trimming: 9 bases; junction bases outside the gene matches: 12. This CDR3 is built from 15 residues. In DNA form, the CDR3 reads TGTGCCAGCAGTGAAAACTGGGACAGTCGAAAGAGCTACACCTTC. It is translated as CASSENWDSRKSYTF.

This clonotype was seen at least ten times. The rearrangement joins TRBV7-2 to TRBJ2-1; no clear D. The germline V gene has CDR1 SGHTA and CDR2 FQGNSA. V lost 5 bases, J lost 4 bases, and 15 bases lay in between. This CDR3 region has 15 residues. This CDR3 reads CASSLRQGPYNEQFF. In nucleotides, the CDR3 is TGTGCCAGCAGCCTGCGCCAAGGACCATACAATGAGCAGTTCTTC.

This clonotype was recorded many times. The chain employs TRBV5-1 and TRBJ1-1; the match to TRBD1 covers 9 bases. This CDR3 region has 16 residues. Trimming took 5 bases from V and 1 from J; bases not matched to a gene: 9. CDR1 and CDR2 (germline): SGHRS, YFSETQ. CDR3: CASRRVQGAGNTEAFF. CDR3 DNA: TGCGCCAGCAGAAGGGTACAGGGGGCAGGGAACACTGAAGCTTTCTTT.

At least ten counts were recorded for this clonotype. This rearrangement joins TRBV7-2 to TRBJ2-5; 8 nucleotides align to TRBD2. Per germline, CDR1 SGHTA and CDR2 FQGNSA. J gave up 3 bases and V 0 bases, and 12 bases lay outside the gene matches. CDR3 size: 18 residues. CDR3 nucleotides: TGTGCCAGCAGCTTAGCGCGTTTGTCTTCGCGGGGGGAAGAGACCCAGTACTTC. Its protein product is CASSLARLSSRGEETQYF. The full variable domain, rest sourced from reference TRBV7-2 and TRBJ2-5, is GAGVSQSPSNKVTEKGKDVELRCDPISGHTALYWYRQSLGQGLEFLIYFQGNSAPDKSGLPSDRFSAERTGGSVSTLTIQRTQQEDSAVYLCASSLARLSSRGEETQYFGPGTRLLVL.

This clonotype has a count of ten or more. The rearrangement links TRBV12-5 to TRBJ2-1; D is possibly TRBD1 (6 bases). The germline V gene has CDR1 LGHNT and CDR2 FRNRAP. CDR3 length: 14 residues. Trimming stripped 5 bases from V and 7 bases from J, with 15 bases between. The CDR3 nucleotides are TGTGCTAGTGGTCTCCACGGGACAAAAAATGAGCAGTTCTTC. This translates into CASGLHGTKNEQFF.

The sample holds many counts of this clonotype. This chain joins TRBV29-1 and TRBJ2-7, with D perhaps matching TRBD1 (6 bases). Germline V lookup: CDR1 SQVTM, CDR2 ANQGSEA. Trimming shortened V by 7 bases and J by 3 bases, and 13 bases separated the two germline ends. The CDR3 extends over 12 amino acids. CDR3 in amino acids: CSARDTIYEQYF. The CDR3 DNA reads TGCAGCGCCCGGGACACAATCTACGAGCAGTACTTC.

This clonotype came up many times. The chain uses TRBV6-4 and TRBJ1-1; D is undetermined. CDR3 size: 13 residues. V lost 6 bases and J lost 1, with 9 bases in between. In germline, CDR1 is MRHNA, CDR2 SNTAGT. In nucleotides, the CDR3 is TGTGCCAGCAGAAGGACGGAGAACACTGAAGCTTTCTTT. Its protein product is CASRRTENTEAFF.

This chain links TRBV20-1 with TRBJ2-3, with D unclear. The CDR3 covers 13 residues. CDR1 is DFQATT and CDR2 is SNEGSKA in the germline V gene (reference sequence). V was shortened by 5 bases and J by 1 base, with 10 bases between the two germline ends. The CDR3 spells CSAWAGGTDTQYF. The DNA for the CDR3 is TGCAGTGCTTGGGCAGGAGGCACAGATACGCAGTATTTT.

This clonotype occurred many times. V is TRBV7-9 and J is TRBJ2-7, with D maybe TRBD1 (5 bases). The CDR3 length is 14 residues. CDR1 SEHNR and CDR2 FQNEAQ come from the germline V gene (reference sequence). Trimming took 1 base from V and 3 from J, leaving 10 bases between them. Written as DNA, the CDR3 is TGTGCCAGCAGCTTAGTTTGGGGCGGCTACGAGCAGTACTTC. Translation: CASSLVWGGYEQYF.

The sample holds many counts of this clonotype. The rearrangement links TRBV12-3 or TRBV12-4 to TRBJ2-7; D is undetermined. The CDR3 has 14 amino acids. Trimming left V 5 bases short and J 0 bases short, with 11 bases between. Here the CDR3 reads CASSVSTSSYEQYF. In DNA form, the CDR3 reads TGTGCCAGCAGTGTATCCACGAGCTCCTACGAGCAGTACTTC.

This clonotype was detected ten times or more. This chain joins TRBV7-2 and TRBJ1-1; unclear D gene. This CDR3 region has 14 residues. From germline, CDR1 is SGHTA and CDR2 FQGNSA. V gave up 3 bases and J gave up 4 bases, with 12 bases separating them. CDR3 region: CASSFYQAGTEAFF. For the CDR3, the DNA is TGTGCCAGCAGCTTTTACCAGGCGGGCACTGAAGCTTTCTTT.

The sample holds many counts of this clonotype. The V and J genes are TRBV5-1 and TRBJ1-3; D gene ambiguous. Per germline, CDR1 SGHRS and CDR2 YFSETQ. V was shortened by 0 bases and J by 0 bases, with 7 bases between the two germline ends. CDR3 length: 15 amino acids. The CDR3 sequence is CASSLDASSGNTIYF. DNA of the CDR3: TGCGCCAGCAGCTTGGACGCAAGCTCTGGAAACACCATATATTTT.

This clonotype was counted ten times or more. The CDR3 reads CASSNVGGREGYTF. In DNA form, the CDR3 reads TGTGCCAGCAGTAACGTGGGGGGGCGGGAAGGCTACACCTTC. The gene calls are TRBV6-6 and TRBJ1-2, with D possibly TRBD1 on 6 matching bases. CDR1 is MNHNY and CDR2 is SVGAGI in the germline V gene (reference sequence). V lost 5 bases and J lost 8, with 18 bases in between. This CDR3 region has 14 residues.

This clonotype came up many times. The CDR3 region is CASSESGNYGYTF. The CDR3 coding sequence is TGTGCCAGCAGCGAATCGGGAAACTATGGCTACACCTTC. The J gene is TRBJ1-2, the V gene TRBV7-9; no definite D call. The germline V and J ends were trimmed by 5 bases and 2 bases, with 9 bases remaining between them. This CDR3 has 13 amino acids. CDR1 and CDR2 (germline): SEHNR, FQNEAQ (reference sequence).